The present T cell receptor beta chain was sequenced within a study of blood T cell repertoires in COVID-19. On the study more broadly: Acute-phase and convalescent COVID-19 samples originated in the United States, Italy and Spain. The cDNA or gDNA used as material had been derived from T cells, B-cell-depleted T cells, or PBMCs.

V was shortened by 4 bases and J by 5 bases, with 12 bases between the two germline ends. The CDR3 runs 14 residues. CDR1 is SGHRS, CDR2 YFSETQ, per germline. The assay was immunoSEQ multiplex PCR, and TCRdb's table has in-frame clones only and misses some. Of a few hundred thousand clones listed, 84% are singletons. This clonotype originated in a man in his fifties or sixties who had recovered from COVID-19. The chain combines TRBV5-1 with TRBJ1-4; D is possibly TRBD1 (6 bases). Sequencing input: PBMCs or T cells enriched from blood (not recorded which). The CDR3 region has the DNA TGCGCCAGCAGCACGGGACATATGAATGAAAAACTGTTTTTT. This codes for CASSTGHMNEKLFF. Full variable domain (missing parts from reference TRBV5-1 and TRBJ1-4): KAGVTQTPRYLIKTRGQQVTLSCSPISGHRSVSWYQQTPGQGLQFLFEYFSETQRNKGNFPGRFSGRQFSNSRSEMNVSTLELGDSALYLCASSTGHMNEKLFFGSGTQLSVL.